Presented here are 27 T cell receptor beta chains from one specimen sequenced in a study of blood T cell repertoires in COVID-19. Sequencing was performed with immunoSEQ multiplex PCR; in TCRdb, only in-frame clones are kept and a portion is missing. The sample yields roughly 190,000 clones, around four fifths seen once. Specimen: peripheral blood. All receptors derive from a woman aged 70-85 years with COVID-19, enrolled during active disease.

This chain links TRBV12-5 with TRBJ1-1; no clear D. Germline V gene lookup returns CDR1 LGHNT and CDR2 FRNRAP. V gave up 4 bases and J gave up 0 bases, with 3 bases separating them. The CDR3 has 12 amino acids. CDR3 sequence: CASGWLNTEAFF. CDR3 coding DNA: TGTGCTAGTGGTTGGCTGAACACTGAAGCTTTCTTT.

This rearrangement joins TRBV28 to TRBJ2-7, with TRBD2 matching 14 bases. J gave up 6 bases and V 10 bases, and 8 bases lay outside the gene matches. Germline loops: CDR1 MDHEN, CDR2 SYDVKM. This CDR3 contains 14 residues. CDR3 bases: TGTGCCACCCAGGGACTAGCGGGAGTGGGCGAGCAGTACTTC. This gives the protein CATQGLAGVGEQYF.

The CDR3 here is CASSFERDIVGYTF. CDR3 DNA: TGTGCCAGCAGTTTTGAGCGGGACATCGTTGGCTACACCTTC. The chain joins TRBV7-9 to TRBJ1-2, with a weak D call TRBD1 (6 bases). In germline, CDR1 is SEHNR, CDR2 FQNEAQ (reference sequence). The CDR3 totals 14 residues. V was cut by 6 bases and J by 7 bases, with 18 bases left in between.

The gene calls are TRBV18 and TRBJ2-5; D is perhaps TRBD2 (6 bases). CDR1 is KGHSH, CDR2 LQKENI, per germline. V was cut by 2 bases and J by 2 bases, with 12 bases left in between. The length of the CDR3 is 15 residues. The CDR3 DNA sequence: TGTGCCAGCTCACCAGTGTACGGGGGACAAGAGACCCAGTACTTC. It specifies CASSPVYGGQETQYF.

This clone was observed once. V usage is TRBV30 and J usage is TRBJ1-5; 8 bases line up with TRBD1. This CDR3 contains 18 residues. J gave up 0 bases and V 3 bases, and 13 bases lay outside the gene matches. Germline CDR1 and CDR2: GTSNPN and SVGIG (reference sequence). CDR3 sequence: CAWSPRTGSRVSNQPQHF. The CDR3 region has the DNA TGTGCCTGGAGCCCCCGGACAGGGAGTCGGGTTAGCAATCAGCCCCAGCATTTT.

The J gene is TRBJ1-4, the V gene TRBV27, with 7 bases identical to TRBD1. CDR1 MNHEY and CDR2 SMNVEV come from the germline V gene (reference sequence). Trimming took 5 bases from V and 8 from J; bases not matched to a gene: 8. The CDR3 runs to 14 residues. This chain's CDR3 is CASSLRQGSEKLFF. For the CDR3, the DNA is TGTGCCAGCAGTCTCAGACAGGGTTCGGAAAAACTGTTTTTT.

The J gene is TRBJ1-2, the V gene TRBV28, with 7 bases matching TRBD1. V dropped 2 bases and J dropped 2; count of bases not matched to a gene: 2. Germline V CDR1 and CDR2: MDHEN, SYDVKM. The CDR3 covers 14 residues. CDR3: CASSLRGQNYGYTF. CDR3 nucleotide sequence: TGTGCCAGCAGTTTAAGGGGGCAGAACTATGGCTACACCTTC.

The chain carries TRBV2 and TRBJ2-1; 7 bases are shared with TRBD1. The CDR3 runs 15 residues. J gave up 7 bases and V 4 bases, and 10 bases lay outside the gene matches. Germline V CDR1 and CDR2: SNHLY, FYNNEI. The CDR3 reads CASSVSGSTGNEQFF. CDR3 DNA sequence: TGTGCCAGCAGTGTGTCGGGCTCGACAGGGAATGAGCAGTTCTTC.

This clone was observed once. The DNA of the CDR3 is TGTGCCAGCGACGAGGGAAACGTCTATGGCTACACCTTC. Protein product: CASDEGNVYGYTF. The rearrangement uses TRBV6-6 and TRBJ1-2; D is undetermined. The CDR3 runs 13 residues. V lost 8 bases and J lost 4, with 14 bases in between. The V gene's germline CDR1 is MNHNY and CDR2 SVGAGI (reference sequence).

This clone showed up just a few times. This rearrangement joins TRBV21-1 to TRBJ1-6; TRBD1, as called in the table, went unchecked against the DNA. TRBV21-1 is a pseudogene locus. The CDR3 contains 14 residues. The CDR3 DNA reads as TGTGCCAGCAGCATTTGCAGAACGAATTCACCCCTCCACTTT. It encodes CASSICRTNSPLHF.

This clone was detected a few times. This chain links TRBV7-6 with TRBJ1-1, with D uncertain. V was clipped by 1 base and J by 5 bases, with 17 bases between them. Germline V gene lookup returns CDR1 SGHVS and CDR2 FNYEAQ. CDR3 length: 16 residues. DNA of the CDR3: TGTGCCAGCAGCTTAGGGCAAAACAGAATGATGACTGAAGCTTTCTTT. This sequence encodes CASSLGQNRMMTEAFF.

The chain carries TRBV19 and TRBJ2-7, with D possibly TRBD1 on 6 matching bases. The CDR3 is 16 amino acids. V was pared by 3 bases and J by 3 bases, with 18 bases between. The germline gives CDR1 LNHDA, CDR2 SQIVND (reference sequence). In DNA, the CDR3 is TGTGCCAGTAGTATGAGTCCCGGGACACTAAACTACGAGCAGTACTTC. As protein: CASSMSPGTLNYEQYF.

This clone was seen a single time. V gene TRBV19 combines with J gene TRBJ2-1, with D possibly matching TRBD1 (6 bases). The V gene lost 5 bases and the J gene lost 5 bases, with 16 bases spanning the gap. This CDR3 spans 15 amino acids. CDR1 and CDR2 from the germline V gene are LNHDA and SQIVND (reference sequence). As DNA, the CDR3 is TGTGCCAGTAGTCCCTGGGACACCTTAAACAATGAGCAGTTCTTC. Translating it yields CASSPWDTLNNEQFF.

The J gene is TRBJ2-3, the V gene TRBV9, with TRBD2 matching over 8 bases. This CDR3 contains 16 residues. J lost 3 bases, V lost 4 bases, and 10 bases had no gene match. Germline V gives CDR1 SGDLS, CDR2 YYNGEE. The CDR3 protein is CASSPRGGELTDTQYF. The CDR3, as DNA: TGTGCCAGCAGCCCCCGGGGGGGCGAGTTGACAGATACGCAGTATTTT.

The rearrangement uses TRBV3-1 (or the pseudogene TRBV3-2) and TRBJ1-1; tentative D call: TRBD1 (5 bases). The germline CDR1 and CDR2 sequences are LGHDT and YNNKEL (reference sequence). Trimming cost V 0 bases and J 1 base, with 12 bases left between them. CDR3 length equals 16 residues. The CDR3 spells CASSQDMTEENTEAFF. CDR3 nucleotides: TGTGCCAGCAGCCAAGATATGACAGAAGAGAACACTGAAGCTTTCTTT.

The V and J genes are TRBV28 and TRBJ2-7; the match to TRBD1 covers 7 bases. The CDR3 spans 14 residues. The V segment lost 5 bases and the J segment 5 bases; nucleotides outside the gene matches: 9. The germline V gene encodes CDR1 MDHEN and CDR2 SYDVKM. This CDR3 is CASSTLDRDHEQYV. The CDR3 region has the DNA TGTGCCAGCAGTACCCTTGACAGGGACCACGAGCAGTACGTC.

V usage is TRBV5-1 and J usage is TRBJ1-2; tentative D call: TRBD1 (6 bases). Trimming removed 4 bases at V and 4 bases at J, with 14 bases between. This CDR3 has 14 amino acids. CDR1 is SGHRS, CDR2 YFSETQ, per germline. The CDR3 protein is CASSPSTGTYGYTF. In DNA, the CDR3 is TGCGCCAGCAGCCCCTCAACAGGGACCTATGGCTACACCTTC.

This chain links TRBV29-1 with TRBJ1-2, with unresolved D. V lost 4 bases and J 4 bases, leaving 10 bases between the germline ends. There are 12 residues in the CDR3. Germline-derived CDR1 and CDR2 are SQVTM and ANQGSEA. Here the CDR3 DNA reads TGCAGCGTTGTTCCGGGGTCCTATGGCTACACCTTC. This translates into CSVVPGSYGYTF. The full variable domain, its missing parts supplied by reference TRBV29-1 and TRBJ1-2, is SAVISQKPSRDICQRGTSLTIQCQVDSQVTMMFWYRQQPGQSLTLIATANQGSEATYESGFVIDKFPISRPNLTFSTLTVSNMSPEDSSIYLCSVVPGSYGYTFGSGTRLTVV.

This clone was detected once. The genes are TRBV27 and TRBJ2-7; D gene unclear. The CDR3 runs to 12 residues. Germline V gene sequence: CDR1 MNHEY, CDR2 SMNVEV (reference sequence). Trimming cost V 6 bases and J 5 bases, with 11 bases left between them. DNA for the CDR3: TGTGCCAGCAGGTCTCCCCCTCACGAGCAGTACTTC. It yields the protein CASRSPPHEQYF.

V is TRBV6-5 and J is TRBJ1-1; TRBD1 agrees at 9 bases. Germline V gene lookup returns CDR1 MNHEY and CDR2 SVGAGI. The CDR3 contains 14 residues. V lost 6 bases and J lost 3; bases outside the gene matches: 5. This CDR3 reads CASRYRGPYTEAFF. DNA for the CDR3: TGTGCCAGCAGATACAGGGGGCCTTACACTGAAGCTTTCTTT.

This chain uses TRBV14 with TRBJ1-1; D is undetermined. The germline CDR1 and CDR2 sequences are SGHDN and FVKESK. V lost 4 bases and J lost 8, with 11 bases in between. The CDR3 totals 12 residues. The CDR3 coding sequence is TGTGCCAGCAGCCCCCGAGCGGGGGAAGCTTTCTTT. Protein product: CASSPRAGEAFF. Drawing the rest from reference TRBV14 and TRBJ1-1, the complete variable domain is EAGVTQFPSHSVIEKGQTVTLRCDPISGHDNLYWYRRVMGKEIKFLLHFVKESKQDESGMPNNRFLAERTGGTYSTLKVQPAELEDSGVYFCASSPRAGEAFFGQGTRLTVV.

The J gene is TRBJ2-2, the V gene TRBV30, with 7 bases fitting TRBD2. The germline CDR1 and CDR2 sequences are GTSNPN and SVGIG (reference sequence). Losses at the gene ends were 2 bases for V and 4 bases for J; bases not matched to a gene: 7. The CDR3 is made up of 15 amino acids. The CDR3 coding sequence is TGTGCCTGGAGTCTGGGAGGGGCCGCCACCGGGGAGCTGTTTTTT. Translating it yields CAWSLGGAATGELFF.

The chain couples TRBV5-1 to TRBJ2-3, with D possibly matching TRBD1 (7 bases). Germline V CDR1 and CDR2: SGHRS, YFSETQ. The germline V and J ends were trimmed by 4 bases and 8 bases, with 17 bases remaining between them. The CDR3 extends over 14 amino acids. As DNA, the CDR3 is TGCGCCAGCAGCAAAACCCAGGGGGGCGGTACGCAGTATTTT. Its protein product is CASSKTQGGGTQYF.

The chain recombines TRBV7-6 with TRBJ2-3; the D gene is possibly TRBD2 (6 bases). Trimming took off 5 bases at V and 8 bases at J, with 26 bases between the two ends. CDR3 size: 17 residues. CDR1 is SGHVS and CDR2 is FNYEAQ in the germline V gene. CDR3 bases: TGTGCCAGCAGCCCCCTTTCCGCTGCGGGACCAACGGGTACGCAGTATTTT. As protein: CASSPLSAAGPTGTQYF.

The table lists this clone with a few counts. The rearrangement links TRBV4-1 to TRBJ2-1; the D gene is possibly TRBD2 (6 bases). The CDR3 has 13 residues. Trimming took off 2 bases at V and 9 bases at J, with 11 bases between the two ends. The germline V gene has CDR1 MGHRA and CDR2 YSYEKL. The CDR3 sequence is CASSQLQGGEQFF. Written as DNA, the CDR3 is TGCGCCAGCAGCCAACTGCAGGGAGGTGAGCAGTTCTTC.

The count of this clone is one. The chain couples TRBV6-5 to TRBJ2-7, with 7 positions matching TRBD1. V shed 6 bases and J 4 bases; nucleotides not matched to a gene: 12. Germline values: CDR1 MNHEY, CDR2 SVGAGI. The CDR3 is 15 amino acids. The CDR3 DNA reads TGTGCCAGCAGCAAACGTGAACAGGGGTCGTACGAGCAGTACTTC. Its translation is CASSKREQGSYEQYF.

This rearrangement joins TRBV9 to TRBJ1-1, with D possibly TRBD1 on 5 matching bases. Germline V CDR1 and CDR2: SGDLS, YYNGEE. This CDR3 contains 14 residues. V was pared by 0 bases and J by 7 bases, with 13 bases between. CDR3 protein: CASSVAGGESEAFF. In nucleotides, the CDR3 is TGTGCCAGCAGCGTAGCGGGGGGGGAGAGTGAAGCTTTCTTT. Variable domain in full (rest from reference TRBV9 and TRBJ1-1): DSGVTQTPKHLITATGQRVTLRCSPRSGDLSVYWYQQSLDQGLQFLIQYYNGEERAKGNILERFSAQQFPDLHSELNLSSLELGDSALYFCASSVAGGESEAFFGQGTRLTVV.